This T cell receptor beta chain was profiled in a study of T-cell memory formation after mild COVID-19. Whole-study context: Largely donor-specific sequence clusters came from two donors. Study-wide results and caveats: Memory from before infection featured some responding clones, which suggests cross-reactive memory joined.

The CDR3 is 15 residues long. V lost 5 bases and J lost 8, with 19 bases in between. Germline assignment: CDR1 LNHNV and CDR2 YYDKDF (reference sequence). Using constant-segment primers, 5'RACE produced TCR alpha and TCR beta cDNA libraries carrying sample barcodes and UMIs. TCRdb redid the calling of the 5' RACE reads with MiXCR, one entry per CDR3 protein. The sample comprises about 88,000 distinct CDR3 sequences, around a quarter of which are singletons, and over 40% rests with the top ten. A remark on this clonotype: Its antigen is undetermined.

The sequenced material came from PBMCs or a T cell subset sorted from them (not recorded which). The rearrangement links TRBV15 to TRBJ2-1; D possibly matches TRBD1 or TRBD2 (5 bases each). This clonotype was sampled from a man between 18 and 35 years old who had mild COVID-19 (a few samples of this study predate the infection). Cell type and time point are not known. This CDR3 reads CATSSRDIARHEQFF. CDR3 DNA: TGTGCCACCAGCTCCAGGGATATAGCGAGGCATGAGCAGTTCTTC.